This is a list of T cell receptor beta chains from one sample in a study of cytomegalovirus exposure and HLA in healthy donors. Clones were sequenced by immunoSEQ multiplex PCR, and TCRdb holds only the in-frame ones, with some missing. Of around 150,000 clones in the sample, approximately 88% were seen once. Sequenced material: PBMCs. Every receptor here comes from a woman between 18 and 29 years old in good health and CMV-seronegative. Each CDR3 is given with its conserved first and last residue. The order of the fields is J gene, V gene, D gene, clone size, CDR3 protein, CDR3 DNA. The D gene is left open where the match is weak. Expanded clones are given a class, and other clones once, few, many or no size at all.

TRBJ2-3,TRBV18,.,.,CASSPLESTDTQYF,TGTGCCAGCTCACCGTTGGAGAGCACAGATACGCAGTATTTT
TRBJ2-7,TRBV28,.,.,CASSLSRDYEQYF,TGTGCCAGCAGTTTGTCCCGGGACTACGAGCAGTACTTC
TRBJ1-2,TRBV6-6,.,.,CASSRNGYGYTF,TGTGCCAGCAGCCGCAACGGGTATGGCTACACCTTC
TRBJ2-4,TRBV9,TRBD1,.,CASSARQGDKNIQYF,TGTGCCAGCAGCGCCCGACAGGGTGACAAAAACATTCAGTACTTC
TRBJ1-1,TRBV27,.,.,CASSLAGGTEAFF,TGTGCCAGCAGTTTAGCGGGGGGCACTGAAGCTTTCTTT
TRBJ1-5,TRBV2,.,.,CASTRQDLSNQPQHF,TGTGCCAGCACCAGACAGGACCTAAGCAATCAGCCCCAGCATTTT
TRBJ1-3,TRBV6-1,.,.,CASSEQGISGNTIYF,TGTGCCAGCAGTGAACAGGGAATCTCTGGAAACACCATATATTTT
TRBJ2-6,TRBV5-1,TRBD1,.,CASSLVQGALSGANGLTF,TGCGCCAGCAGCTTGGTTCAGGGGGCACTCTCTGGGGCCAACGGCCTGACTTTC
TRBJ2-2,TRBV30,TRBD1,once,CAWSWTGATGELFF,TGTGCCTGGAGTTGGACAGGGGCCACCGGGGAGCTGTTTTTT
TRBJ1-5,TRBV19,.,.,CASRGTFEGPVGHSNQPQHF,TGTGCCAGTAGAGGGACTTTCGAAGGGCCTGTAGGGCATAGCAATCAGCCCCAGCATTTT
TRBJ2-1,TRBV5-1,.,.,CASSRGGVYNEQFF,TGCGCCAGCAGCAGGGGAGGAGTCTACAATGAGCAGTTCTTC
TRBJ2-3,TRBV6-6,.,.,CASSYSTGGLNTQYF,TGTGCCAGCAGTTACTCGACCGGGGGGCTTAATACGCAGTATTTT
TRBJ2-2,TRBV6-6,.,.,CASSQERVRTGELFF,TGTGCCAGCAGTCAAGAGCGGGTCCGGACCGGGGAGCTGTTTTTT
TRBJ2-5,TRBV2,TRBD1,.,CASSTDRGPETQYF,TGTGCCAGCAGTACAGACAGGGGCCCGGAGACCCAGTACTTC
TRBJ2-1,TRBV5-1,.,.,CASSLGDYYNEQFF,TGCGCCAGCAGCTTGGGAGACTATTACAATGAGCAGTTCTTC
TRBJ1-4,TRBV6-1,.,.,CASKLKVVEEKLFF,TGTGCCAGCAAATTAAAGGTTGTGGAGGAAAAACTGTTTTTT
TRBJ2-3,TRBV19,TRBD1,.,CASRNRGPGTDTQYF,TGTGCCAGTAGGAACAGGGGGCCCGGCACAGATACGCAGTATTTT
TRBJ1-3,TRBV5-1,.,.,CASSYDTGNTIYF,TGCGCCAGCAGCTACGACACTGGAAACACCATATATTTT
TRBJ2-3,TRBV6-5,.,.,CASSYSQFRDDTQYF,TGTGCCAGCAGTTACTCGCAGTTCAGGGATGATACGCAGTATTTT
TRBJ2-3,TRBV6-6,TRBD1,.,CASSGTGESDTQYF,TGTGCCAGCTCCGGGACAGGGGAATCAGATACGCAGTATTTT
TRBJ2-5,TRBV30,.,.,CAWSFGGQETQYF,TGTGCCTGGAGCTTCGGGGGACAAGAGACCCAGTACTTC
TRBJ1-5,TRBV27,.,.,CASSLRSGNQPQHF,TGTGCCAGCAGTTTAAGGTCAGGGAATCAGCCCCAGCATTTT
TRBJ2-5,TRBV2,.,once,CASIATEQETQYF,TGTGCCAGCATTGCCACAGAACAAGAGACCCAGTACTTC
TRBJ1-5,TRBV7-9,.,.,CASSVDIDRNQPQHF,TGTGCCAGCAGCGTAGACATCGACAGAAATCAGCCCCAGCATTTT
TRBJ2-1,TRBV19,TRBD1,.,CASSVRDRSYNEQFF,TGTGCCAGTAGTGTGCGGGACAGGTCCTACAATGAGCAGTTCTTC
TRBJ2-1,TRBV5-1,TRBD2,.,CASSIRGDLSSYNEQFF,TGCGCCAGCAGCATCCGGGGGGACTTGAGCTCCTACAATGAGCAGTTCTTC
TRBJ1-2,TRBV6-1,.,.,CASSDLALYGYTF,TGTGCCAGCAGTGATTTGGCCCTCTATGGCTACACCTTC
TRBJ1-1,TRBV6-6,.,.,CASSYGTNEMEAFF,TGTGCCAGCAGTTATGGGACAAACGAAATGGAAGCTTTCTTT
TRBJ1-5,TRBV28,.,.,CASSFWDFTTNQPQHF,TGTGCCAGCAGTTTCTGGGACTTCACCACCAATCAGCCCCAGCATTTT
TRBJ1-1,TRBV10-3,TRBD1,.,CASSPGTGNTEAFF,TGTGCCTCCTCTCCCGGGACAGGGAACACTGAAGCTTTCTTT
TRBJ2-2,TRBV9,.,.,CASSHSTGDGELFF,TGTGCCAGCAGCCATTCGACAGGTGACGGGGAGCTGTTTTTT
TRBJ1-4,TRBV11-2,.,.,CASSSLGRDNNEKLFF,TGTGCCAGCAGCTCCCTGGGCCGGGACAATAATGAAAAACTGTTTTTT
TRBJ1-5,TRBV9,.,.,CASSVGALNDQPQHF,TGTGCCAGCAGCGTAGGGGCCCTCAACGATCAGCCCCAGCATTTT
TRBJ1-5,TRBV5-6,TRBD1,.,CASSLAGQGYQPQHF,TGTGCCAGCAGCTTGGCAGGACAGGGGTACCAGCCCCAGCATTTT
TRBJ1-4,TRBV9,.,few,CASSVSTSTNEKLFF,TGTGCCAGCAGCGTTAGTACTTCAACTAATGAAAAACTGTTTTTT